The present TCR beta chain was sequenced within a study of Ad26.COV2.S vaccination and SARS-CoV-2 variants (dated by TCRdb to the early 2020s). In terms of the full investigation: Vaccine-arm donors came from COV1001, a multicentre, randomized, double-blind, placebo-controlled phase I-IIa trial of Ad26.COV2.S in healthy adults. Ad26.COV2.S was given intramuscularly at 5x10^10 or 1x10^11 viral particles, as a single shot or as two shots 56 days apart. The specificity and breadth of SARS-CoV-2-reactive T cell receptors after Ad26.COV2.S vaccination were assessed by TCRbeta repertoire sequencing. The TCR-sequenced set comprised approximately 32 samples: some 19 Ad26.COV2.S vaccine recipients, 5 placebo recipients and 8 SARS-CoV-2 convalescent individuals. Trial participants were randomized into five groups of five: low-dose or high-dose Ad26.COV2.S given once or twice, or placebo on both occasions. Throughout the experiments and outcome assessment, investigators stayed blinded to trial group allocation.

What the research found in general, with its limitations: According to the authors, total T cell responses may have been underestimated by the TCR breadth and depth analyses. The study was not powered to compare responses between vaccine doses or regimens. Spike-specific TCR breadth was higher in Ad26.COV2.S recipients than in placebo recipients (P = 0.0014). Vaccine and placebo recipients had similar non-spike TCR breadth, a finding consistent with the vaccine containing only spike. Substantial breadth of spike-specific CD8+ and CD4+ T cell responses was reported after vaccination.

The CDR3 numbers 12 residues from cysteine through phenylalanine. Only CDR3 DNA is held: 36 bases, read in frame from base 1. Cut back by 5 bases and 5 bases, the V and J ends lie 9 bases apart. Comments on this clone: There is no known antigen for this receptor. No base-level quality is on record; no much larger clone is a single base apart.

The immunoSEQ Assay was used to sequence TCRbeta CDR3 regions. After extraction, genomic DNA underwent amplification by bias-controlled multiplex PCR, followed by high-throughput sequencing. The published analysis was carried out like this. To quantify the absolute abundance of every unique TCRbeta CDR3 region, sequences were collapsed and filtered. T cell fraction was estimated by normalizing TCRbeta template counts to usable DNA, which was measured by amplifying reference genes present in all nucleated cells. Repertoire TCRs were annotated as SARS-CoV-2-specific when V gene, CDR3 amino acid sequence and J gene were exactly matched to a known reactive TCR set. MIRA supplied the reference SARS-CoV-2 TCR set, which was filtered for enrichment in COVID-19-positive ImmuneCODE repertoires so that public or cross-reactive TCRs were removed. Using the MIRA antigens, annotated TCRs were further analysed by specific ORF or by position within an ORF. Breadth was defined as annotated unique rearrangements over total unique productive rearrangements; depth was the summed frequency of those rearrangements. Group comparisons of TCR breadth used two-sided Wilcoxon rank-sum tests. TCRdb carries this immuneACCESS record with in-frame sequences only. Its versions omit some clonotypes, under half of them owing to an unresolved V gene in the studies checked, with the rest unexplained. V and J calls and clone size are given by that table; D and trimming were obtained from the DNA. Across this sample there are a few hundred thousand clones, with 88% seen only once. The ten largest clones capture approximately 4% of the sample.

The treatment or condition label, read with the paper, signifies: around 19 received Ad26.COV2.S at low or high dose, single or two shots; a few received placebo; per-sample allocation not given. Repertoires of vaccine and placebo recipients were sequenced from samples taken on day 63 after the first injection. Between 29 July and 7 August 2020, Cohort 1b enrolled 25 adults aged 18-55 years at one site in Boston, USA. As a vaccine, Ad26.COV2.S was a replication-incompetent adenovirus type 26 vector that expressed a prefusion-stabilized SARS-CoV-2 spike protein derived from the original Wuhan strain.

In this chain, TRBV12-3 or TRBV12-4 is recombined with TRBJ1-1; the D gene is perhaps TRBD1, on 5 matching bases. This TCR derives from a person aged 18-65 years who received the Ad26.COV2.S COVID-19 vaccine or a placebo. This material consisted of peripheral blood, taken in a trial of Ad26.COV2.S vaccine versus placebo. The CDR3 corresponds to CASSQGWTEAFF. In nucleotides, the sequence is TGTGCCAGCAGTCAGGGATGGACTGAAGCTTTCTTT.